This is a list of T cell receptor beta chains from one sample in a study of technical replicates of blood from several donors. Measured with immunoSEQ multiplex PCR; TCRdb has only the in-frame clones, and not every one. The data contain some 70,000 clones, roughly 92% of them singletons. Sample: T cells isolated from PBMCs. These receptors were collected from a human donor in good health. Both conserved end residues are part of each CDR3. The D gene is left open where the match is weak. A row's size may be missing; if present it is once, few, many or a size class.

v_gene: TRBV29-1; abundance: -; d_gene: -; j_gene: TRBJ2-2; CDR3aa: CSVDRGNTGELFF; CDR3nt: TGCAGCGTTGACAGGGGGAACACCGGGGAGCTGTTTTTT
v_gene: TRBV28; abundance: -; d_gene: -; j_gene: TRBJ2-1; CDR3aa: CASTPWKEYNEQFF; CDR3nt: TGTGCCAGCACCCCCTGGAAGGAGTACAATGAGCAGTTCTTC
v_gene: TRBV5-4; abundance: -; d_gene: TRBD2; j_gene: TRBJ2-5; CDR3aa: CASSLGLAGETQYF; CDR3nt: TGTGCCAGCAGCTTGGGACTAGCGGGAGAGACCCAGTACTTC
v_gene: TRBV4-2; abundance: once; d_gene: -; j_gene: TRBJ2-1; CDR3aa: CASSQNTGLLDNEQFF; CDR3nt: TGTGCCAGCAGCCAAAATACAGGGCTCCTTGACAATGAGCAGTTCTTC
v_gene: TRBV27; abundance: -; d_gene: -; j_gene: TRBJ1-3; CDR3aa: CASSLSRAGNTIYF; CDR3nt: TGTGCCAGCAGTTTAAGCAGGGCTGGAAACACCATATATTTT
v_gene: TRBV4-1; abundance: -; d_gene: TRBD1; j_gene: TRBJ1-1; CDR3aa: CASSHRDSMNTEAFF; CDR3nt: TGCGCCAGCAGCCACCGGGACAGCATGAACACTGAAGCTTTCTTT
v_gene: TRBV7-2; abundance: -; d_gene: -; j_gene: TRBJ1-3; CDR3aa: CASSLVATSGNTIYF; CDR3nt: TGTGCCAGCAGCTTAGTAGCCACCTCTGGAAACACCATATATTTT
v_gene: TRBV7-8; abundance: -; d_gene: TRBD1; j_gene: TRBJ1-4; CDR3aa: CASSRLGTANEKLFF; CDR3nt: TGTGCCAGCAGCCGACTTGGGACAGCAAATGAAAAACTGTTTTTT
v_gene: TRBV19; abundance: -; d_gene: TRBD2; j_gene: TRBJ2-3; CDR3aa: CASSMEGGSLDTQYF; CDR3nt: TGTGCCAGTAGTATGGAGGGCGGGAGTTTAGATACGCAGTATTTT
v_gene: TRBV9; abundance: -; d_gene: TRBD1; j_gene: TRBJ2-7; CDR3aa: CASSELGQGAHEQYF; CDR3nt: TGTGCCAGCAGCGAACTAGGACAGGGGGCCCACGAGCAGTACTTC
v_gene: TRBV10-3; abundance: -; d_gene: -; j_gene: TRBJ1-1; CDR3aa: CAISESSPGTEAFF; CDR3nt: TGTGCCATCAGTGAGTCCTCCCCAGGGACTGAAGCTTTCTTT
v_gene: TRBV30; abundance: -; d_gene: TRBD1; j_gene: TRBJ1-2; CDR3aa: CARSQGDGYTF; CDR3nt: TGTGCCAGGAGCCAGGGGGATGGCTACACCTTC
v_gene: TRBV27; abundance: -; d_gene: TRBD2; j_gene: TRBJ2-7; CDR3aa: CASSSPGLASSYEQYF; CDR3nt: TGTGCCAGCAGTAGCCCGGGACTAGCGTCGTCCTACGAGCAGTACTTC
v_gene: TRBV27; abundance: -; d_gene: -; j_gene: TRBJ2-2; CDR3aa: CASTPTNTGELFF; CDR3nt: TGTGCCAGCACCCCAACGAACACCGGGGAGCTGTTTTTT
v_gene: TRBV21-1; abundance: -; d_gene: -; j_gene: TRBJ2-7; CDR3aa: CASSKGDRENKQYF; CDR3nt: TGTGCCAGCAGCAAAGGCGACAGGGAGAACAAGCAGTACTTC
v_gene: TRBV29-1; abundance: -; d_gene: TRBD1; j_gene: TRBJ2-5; CDR3aa: CSVGPGQGGETQYF; CDR3nt: TGCAGCGTCGGTCCGGGACAGGGTGGCGAGACCCAGTACTTC
v_gene: TRBV11-2; abundance: -; d_gene: -; j_gene: TRBJ1-5; CDR3aa: CASSLVDSQPQHF; CDR3nt: TGTGCCAGCAGCTTAGTGGACTCCCAGCCCCAGCATTTT
v_gene: TRBV29-1; abundance: -; d_gene: TRBD1; j_gene: TRBJ1-5; CDR3aa: CSGLRTGDNQPQHF; CDR3nt: TGCAGCGGATTAAGGACAGGGGACAATCAGCCCCAGCATTTT
v_gene: TRBV27; abundance: -; d_gene: TRBD2; j_gene: TRBJ2-1; CDR3aa: CASSEGLAGYNEQFF; CDR3nt: TGTGCCAGCAGTGAAGGACTAGCGGGGTACAATGAGCAGTTCTTC
v_gene: TRBV30; abundance: -; d_gene: TRBD2; j_gene: TRBJ2-3; CDR3aa: CAWSEVAGGVTDTQYF; CDR3nt: TGTGCCTGGAGTGAGGTTGCGGGAGGGGTCACAGATACGCAGTATTTT
v_gene: TRBV5-1; abundance: -; d_gene: TRBD2; j_gene: TRBJ2-1; CDR3aa: CASSLLAGPNEQFF; CDR3nt: TGCGCCAGCTCTCTATTAGCGGGACCCAATGAGCAGTTCTTC
v_gene: TRBV7-9; abundance: -; d_gene: -; j_gene: TRBJ2-5; CDR3aa: CASSFRGGETQYF; CDR3nt: TGTGCCAGCAGCTTCCGGGGAGGAGAGACCCAGTACTTC
v_gene: TRBV19; abundance: -; d_gene: -; j_gene: TRBJ2-6; CDR3aa: CASQVSGANVLTF; CDR3nt: TGTGCCAGTCAGGTCTCTGGGGCCAACGTCCTGACTTTC
v_gene: TRBV6-5; abundance: -; d_gene: TRBD2; j_gene: TRBJ2-7; CDR3aa: CASSYETSGSYEQYF; CDR3nt: TGTGCCAGCAGTTATGAGACTAGCGGGTCCTACGAGCAGTACTTC
v_gene: TRBV27; abundance: -; d_gene: -; j_gene: TRBJ1-1; CDR3aa: CASSRTVRYTEAFF; CDR3nt: TGTGCCAGCAGTCGGACTGTTCGCTACACTGAAGCTTTCTTT
v_gene: TRBV9; abundance: -; d_gene: TRBD2; j_gene: TRBJ2-1; CDR3aa: CASSLRRTSGINEQFF; CDR3nt: TGTGCCAGCAGCCTAAGGCGGACTAGTGGGATCAATGAGCAGTTCTTC
v_gene: TRBV10-3; abundance: few; d_gene: TRBD1; j_gene: TRBJ2-7; CDR3aa: CAISGDSLSYEQYF; CDR3nt: TGTGCCATCAGTGGGGACAGTCTATCCTACGAGCAGTACTTC
v_gene: TRBV6-6; abundance: -; d_gene: TRBD1; j_gene: TRBJ1-5; CDR3aa: CASRGQGDQPQHF; CDR3nt: TGTGCCAGCAGAGGACAGGGCGATCAGCCCCAGCATTTT
v_gene: TRBV4-2; abundance: -; d_gene: -; j_gene: TRBJ2-3; CDR3aa: CASSQRDSLGADTQYF; CDR3nt: TGTGCCAGCAGTCAACGGGACTCCCTAGGGGCAGATACGCAGTATTTT
v_gene: TRBV12-5; abundance: -; d_gene: TRBD2; j_gene: TRBJ2-1; CDR3aa: CASGLNRLAASSYNEQFF; CDR3nt: TGTGCTAGTGGTTTGAATCGACTAGCGGCAAGCTCCTACAATGAGCAGTTCTTC
v_gene: TRBV9; abundance: -; d_gene: TRBD2; j_gene: TRBJ2-2; CDR3aa: CASSLISGSNSGGELFF; CDR3nt: TGTGCCAGCAGCCTGATTAGCGGGAGCAATAGCGGCGGGGAGCTGTTTTTT
v_gene: TRBV4-3; abundance: many; d_gene: -; j_gene: TRBJ1-2; CDR3aa: CASSHRLDYGYTF; CDR3nt: TGCGCCAGCAGCCATCGACTGGACTATGGCTACACCTTC
v_gene: TRBV6-1; abundance: -; d_gene: -; j_gene: TRBJ2-5; CDR3aa: CASSVLVVETQYF; CDR3nt: TGTGCCAGCAGTGTACTAGTGGTGGAGACCCAGTACTTC